This T cell receptor beta chain derives from a study of cytomegalovirus exposure and HLA in healthy donors. A remark on this clone: Its antigen is not known.

TCRdb's copy holds only in-frame clones and misses some; the assay was immunoSEQ multiplex PCR. The sample has some 67,000 clones, around 93% seen once. Whole-study findings and limits: CMV antigen specificity was confirmed in vitro for three CMV-associated chains.

This TCR derives from a woman younger than 30 in good health and CMV-seronegative. The sample taken for sequencing was PBMCs.

Here the CDR3 DNA reads TGTGCCAGCAGCCGCGAGCCAGCCACAGCTGCCTTTAACGTCTACACCTTC. This sequence encodes CASSREPATAAFNVYTF. The chain recombines TRBV7-9 with TRBJ1-2; D gene ambiguous. With 5 bases removed from V and 10 bases from J, the gap between germline ends came to 29 bases. The CDR3 is 17 residues long. The V gene's germline CDR1 is SEHNR and CDR2 FQNEAQ (reference sequence). Full variable domain (rest looked up from reference TRBV7-9 and TRBJ1-2): DTGVSQNPRHKITKRGQNVTFRCDPISEHNRLYWYRQTLGQGPEFLTYFQNEAQLEKSRLLSDRFSAERPKGSFSTLEIQRTEQGDSAMYLCASSREPATAAFNVYTFGSGTRLTVV.